This T cell receptor beta chain was recovered during a study of early T cells in non-severe SARS-CoV-2 infection. Study information: Sequencing targeted bulk RNA from unsorted whole blood, leaving chains unpaired.

V trimming: 4 bases; J trimming: 3 bases; junction bases outside the gene matches: 9. The CDR3 has 16 amino acids. The germline V gene has CDR1 LGHNA and CDR2 YSLEER. Individual cDNA molecules carried attached unique molecular identifiers. TCRdb processed the 5' RACE reads anew with MiXCR; each CDR3 protein has one entry. Of 35,000 to 50,000 distinct CDR3 sequences listed, under 30% are singletons. The clonotype comes from an adult who was a healthcare worker with PCR-confirmed SARS-CoV-2 infection or an uninfected control (not recorded which). The J gene is TRBJ2-3, the V gene TRBV4-3, with 8 bases that match TRBD2. This material consisted of whole blood, taken at baseline. CDR3 amino acids: CASSPGPGGRTDTQYF. Here the CDR3 DNA reads TGCGCCAGCAGCCCGGGCCCGGGGGGGCGGACAGATACGCAGTATTTT.